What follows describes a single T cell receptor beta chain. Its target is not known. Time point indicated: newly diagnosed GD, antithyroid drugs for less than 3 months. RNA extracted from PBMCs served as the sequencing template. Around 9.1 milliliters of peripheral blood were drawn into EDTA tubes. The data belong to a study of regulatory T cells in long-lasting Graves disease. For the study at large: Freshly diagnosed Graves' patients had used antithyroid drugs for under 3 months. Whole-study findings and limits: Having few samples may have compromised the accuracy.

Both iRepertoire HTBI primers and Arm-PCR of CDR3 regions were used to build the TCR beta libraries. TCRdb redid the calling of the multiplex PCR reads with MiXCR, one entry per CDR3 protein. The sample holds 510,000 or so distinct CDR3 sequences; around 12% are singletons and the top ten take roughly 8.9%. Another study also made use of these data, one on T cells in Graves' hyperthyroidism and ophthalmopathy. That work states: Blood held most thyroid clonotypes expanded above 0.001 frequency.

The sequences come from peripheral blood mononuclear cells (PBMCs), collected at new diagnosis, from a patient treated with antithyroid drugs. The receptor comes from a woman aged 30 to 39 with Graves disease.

CDR3: CASSIGTGQPQHF. DNA for the CDR3: TGTGCCAGTAGTATAGGAACCGGGCAGCCCCAGCATTTT. The V and J genes are TRBV19 and TRBJ1-5; D is undetermined. This CDR3 comprises 13 residues. Germline V gene lookup returns CDR1 LNHDA and CDR2 SQIVND (reference sequence). Trimming cost V 1 base and J 7 bases, with 8 bases left between them.